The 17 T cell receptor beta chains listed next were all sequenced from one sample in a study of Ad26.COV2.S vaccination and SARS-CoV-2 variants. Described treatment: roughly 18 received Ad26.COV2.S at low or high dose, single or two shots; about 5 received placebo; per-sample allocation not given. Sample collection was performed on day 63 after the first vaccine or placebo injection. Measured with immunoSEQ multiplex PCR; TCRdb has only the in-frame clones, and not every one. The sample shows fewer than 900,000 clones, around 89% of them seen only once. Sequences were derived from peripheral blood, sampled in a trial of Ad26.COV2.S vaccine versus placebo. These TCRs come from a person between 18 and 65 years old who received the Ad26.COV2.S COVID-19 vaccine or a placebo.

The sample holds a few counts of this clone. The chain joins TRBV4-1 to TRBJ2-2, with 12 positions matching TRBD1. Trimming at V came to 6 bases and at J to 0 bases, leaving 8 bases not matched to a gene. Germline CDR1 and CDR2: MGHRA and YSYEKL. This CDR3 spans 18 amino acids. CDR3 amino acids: CASRLGQGAFANTGELFF. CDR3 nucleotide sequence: TGCGCCAGCAGACTGGGACAGGGGGCCTTCGCGAACACCGGGGAGCTGTTTTTT.

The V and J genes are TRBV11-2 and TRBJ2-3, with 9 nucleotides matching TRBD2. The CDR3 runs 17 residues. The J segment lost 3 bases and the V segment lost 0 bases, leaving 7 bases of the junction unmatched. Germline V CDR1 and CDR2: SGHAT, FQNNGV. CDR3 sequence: CASSLEGAGGPTDTQYF. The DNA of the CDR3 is TGTGCCAGCAGCTTAGAGGGGGCGGGAGGGCCGACAGATACGCAGTATTTT.

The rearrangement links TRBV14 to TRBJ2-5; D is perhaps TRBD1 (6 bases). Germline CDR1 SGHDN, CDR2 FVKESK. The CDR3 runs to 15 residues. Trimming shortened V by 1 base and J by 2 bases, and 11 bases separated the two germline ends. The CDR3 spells CASSQAGHVQETQYF. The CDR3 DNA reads TGTGCCAGCAGCCAAGCGGGACACGTGCAAGAGACCCAGTACTTC.

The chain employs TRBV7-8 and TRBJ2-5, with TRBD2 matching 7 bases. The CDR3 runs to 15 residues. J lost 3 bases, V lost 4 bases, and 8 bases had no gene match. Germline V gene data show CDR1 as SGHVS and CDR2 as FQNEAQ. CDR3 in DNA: TGTGCCAGCAGCTCCGGGAGGAGCGGGAAAGAGACCCAGTACTTC. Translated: CASSSGRSGKETQYF.

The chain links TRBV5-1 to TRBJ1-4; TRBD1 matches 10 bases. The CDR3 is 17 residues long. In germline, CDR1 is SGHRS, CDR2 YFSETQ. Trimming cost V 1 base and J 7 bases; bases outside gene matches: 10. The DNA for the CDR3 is TGCGCCAGCAGCTTGCCGACAGGGGGCGCGCAAGGTGAAAAACTGTTTTTT. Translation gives CASSLPTGGAQGEKLFF.

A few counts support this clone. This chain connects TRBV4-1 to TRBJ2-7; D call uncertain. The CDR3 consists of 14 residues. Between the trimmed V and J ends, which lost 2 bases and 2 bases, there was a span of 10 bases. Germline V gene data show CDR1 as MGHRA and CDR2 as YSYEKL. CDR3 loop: CASSQPTKAYEQYF. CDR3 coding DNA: TGCGCCAGCAGCCAACCCACAAAGGCCTACGAGCAGTACTTC.

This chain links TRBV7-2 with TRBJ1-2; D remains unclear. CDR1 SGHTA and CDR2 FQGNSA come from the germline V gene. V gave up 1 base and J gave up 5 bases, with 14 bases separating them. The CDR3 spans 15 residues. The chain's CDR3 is CASSLGGSVTYGYTF. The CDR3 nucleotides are TGTGCCAGCAGCTTAGGCGGGTCGGTTACATATGGCTACACCTTC.

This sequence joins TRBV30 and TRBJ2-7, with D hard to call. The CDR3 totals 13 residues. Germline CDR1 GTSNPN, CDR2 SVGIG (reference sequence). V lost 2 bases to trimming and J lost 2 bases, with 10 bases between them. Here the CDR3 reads CAWSREYPYEQYF. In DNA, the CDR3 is TGTGCCTGGAGTCGAGAATATCCCTACGAGCAGTACTTC.

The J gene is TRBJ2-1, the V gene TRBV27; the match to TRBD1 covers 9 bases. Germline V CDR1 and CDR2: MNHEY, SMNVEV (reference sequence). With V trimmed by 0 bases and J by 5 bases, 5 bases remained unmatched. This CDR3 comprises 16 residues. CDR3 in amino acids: CASSLSGTGSHNEQFF. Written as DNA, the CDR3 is TGTGCCAGCAGTTTATCCGGGACAGGGTCTCACAATGAGCAGTTCTTC.

The CDR3: CATSDAGQNEKLFF. The CDR3 DNA reads TGTGCCACCAGTGATGCGGGGCAGAATGAAAAACTGTTTTTT. This chain connects TRBV24-1 to TRBJ1-4, with D maybe TRBD1 (5 bases). Trimming took off 3 bases at V and 5 bases at J, with 9 bases between the two ends. Germline V CDR1 and CDR2: KGHDR, SFDVKD. This CDR3 spans 14 amino acids.

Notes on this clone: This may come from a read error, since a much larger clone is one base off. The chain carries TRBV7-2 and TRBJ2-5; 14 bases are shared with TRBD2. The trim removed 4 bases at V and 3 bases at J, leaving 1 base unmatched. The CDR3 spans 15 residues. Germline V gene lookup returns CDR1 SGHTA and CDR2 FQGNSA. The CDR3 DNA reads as TGTGCCAGCAGCTGGGGACTAGCGGGGGAAGAGACCCAGTACTTC. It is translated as CASSWGLAGEETQYF.

The CDR3 reads CSASTLNTEAFF. The CDR3 DNA reads TGCAGTGCTAGTACCCTGAACACTGAAGCTTTCTTT. The rearrangement uses TRBV20-1 and TRBJ1-1; D unresolved. This CDR3 region has 12 residues. The germline V and J ends were trimmed by 3 bases and 0 bases, with 5 bases remaining between them. CDR1 is DFQATT and CDR2 is SNEGSKA in the germline V gene (reference sequence).

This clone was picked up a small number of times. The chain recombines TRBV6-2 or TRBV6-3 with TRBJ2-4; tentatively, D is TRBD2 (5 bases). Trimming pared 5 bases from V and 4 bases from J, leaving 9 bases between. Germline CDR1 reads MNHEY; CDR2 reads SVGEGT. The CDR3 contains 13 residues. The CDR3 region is CASSLTGKNIQYF. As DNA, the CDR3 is TGTGCCAGCAGTCTCACGGGAAAAAACATTCAGTACTTC.

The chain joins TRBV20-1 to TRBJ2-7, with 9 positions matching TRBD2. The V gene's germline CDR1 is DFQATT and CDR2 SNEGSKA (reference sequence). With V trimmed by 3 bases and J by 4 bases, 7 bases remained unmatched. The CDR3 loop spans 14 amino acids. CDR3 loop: CSASRASGNYEQYF. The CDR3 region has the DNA TGCAGTGCTAGTAGGGCTAGCGGGAATTACGAGCAGTACTTC.

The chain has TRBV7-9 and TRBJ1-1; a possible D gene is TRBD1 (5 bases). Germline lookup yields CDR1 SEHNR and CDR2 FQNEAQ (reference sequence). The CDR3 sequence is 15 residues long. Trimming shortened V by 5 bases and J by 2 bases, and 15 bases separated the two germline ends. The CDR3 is CASSPGLGSNTEAFF. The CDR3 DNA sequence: TGTGCCAGCAGCCCAGGGTTAGGCAGTAACACTGAAGCTTTCTTT. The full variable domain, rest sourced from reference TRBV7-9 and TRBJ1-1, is DTGVSQNPRHKITKRGQNVTFRCDPISEHNRLYWYRQTLGQGPEFLTYFQNEAQLEKSRLLSDRFSAERPKGSFSTLEIQRTEQGDSAMYLCASSPGLGSNTEAFFGQGTRLTVV.

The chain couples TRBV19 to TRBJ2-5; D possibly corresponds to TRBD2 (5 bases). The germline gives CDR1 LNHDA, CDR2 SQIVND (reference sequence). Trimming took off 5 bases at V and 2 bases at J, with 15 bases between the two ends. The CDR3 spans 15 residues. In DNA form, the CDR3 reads TGTGCCAGTAGTGGGAGAGACTATTTACAAGAGACCCAGTACTTC. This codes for CASSGRDYLQETQYF. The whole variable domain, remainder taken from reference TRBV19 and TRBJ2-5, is DGGITQSPKYLFRKEGQNVTLSCEQNLNHDAMYWYRQDPGQGLRLIYYSQIVNDFQKGDIAEGYSVSREKKESFPLTVTSAQKNPTAFYLCASSGRDYLQETQYFGPGTRLLVL.

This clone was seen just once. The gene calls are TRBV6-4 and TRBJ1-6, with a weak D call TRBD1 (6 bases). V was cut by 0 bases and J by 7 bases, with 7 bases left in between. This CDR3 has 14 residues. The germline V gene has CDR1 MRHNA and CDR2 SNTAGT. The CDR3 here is CASSDSGGNSPLHF. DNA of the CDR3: TGTGCCAGCAGTGACTCAGGGGGGAATTCACCCCTCCACTTT.